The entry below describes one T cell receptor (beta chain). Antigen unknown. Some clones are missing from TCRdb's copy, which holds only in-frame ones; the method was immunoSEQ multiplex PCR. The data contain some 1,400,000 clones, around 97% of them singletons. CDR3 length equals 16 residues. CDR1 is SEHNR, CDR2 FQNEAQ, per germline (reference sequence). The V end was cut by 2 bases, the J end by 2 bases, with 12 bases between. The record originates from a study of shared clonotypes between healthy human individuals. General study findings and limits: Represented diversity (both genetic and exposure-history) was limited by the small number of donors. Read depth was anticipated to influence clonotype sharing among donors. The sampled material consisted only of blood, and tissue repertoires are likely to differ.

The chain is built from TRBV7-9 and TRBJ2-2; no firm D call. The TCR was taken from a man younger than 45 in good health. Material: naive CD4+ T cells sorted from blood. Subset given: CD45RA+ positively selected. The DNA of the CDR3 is TGTGCCAGCAGCTTACCTCGTACAGAAAACACCGGGGAGCTGTTTTTT. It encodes CASSLPRTENTGELFF.